This T cell receptor (beta chain) is drawn from a study of T cell changes during pregnancy in multiple sclerosis. Trimming cost V 6 bases and J 10 bases, with 19 bases left between them. The CDR3 has 14 amino acids. Germline V gene data show CDR1 as KGHSH and CDR2 as LQKENI. Libraries were prepared by immunoSEQ multiplex PCR; TCRdb keeps only in-frame clonotypes and omits some of them. The profile shows more than 35,000 clones, about 90% of them singletons. The TCR originated in a female donor with multiple sclerosis, enrolled in a pregnancy study. The input for sequencing was CD4+ T cells from peripheral blood mononuclear cells, taken before pregnancy. The V and J genes are TRBV18 and TRBJ2-1, with D possibly being TRBD2 (6 bases). CDR3 bases: TGTGCCAGCTCCCCATCGTCCGGGGGTAACGAGCAGTTCTTC. It is translated as CASSPSSGGNEQFF.